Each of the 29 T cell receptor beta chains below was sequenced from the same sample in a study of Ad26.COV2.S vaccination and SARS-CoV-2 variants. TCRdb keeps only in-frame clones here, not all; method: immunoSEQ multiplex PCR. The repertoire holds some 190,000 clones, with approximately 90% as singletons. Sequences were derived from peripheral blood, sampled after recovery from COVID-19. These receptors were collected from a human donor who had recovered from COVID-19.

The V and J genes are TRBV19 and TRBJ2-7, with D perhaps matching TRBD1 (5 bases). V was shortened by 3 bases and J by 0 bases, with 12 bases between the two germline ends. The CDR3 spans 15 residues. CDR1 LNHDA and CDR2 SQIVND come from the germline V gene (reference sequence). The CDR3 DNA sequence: TGTGCCAGTAGTATCGGTAGGGGATACTCCTACGAGCAGTACTTC. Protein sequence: CASSIGRGYSYEQYF.

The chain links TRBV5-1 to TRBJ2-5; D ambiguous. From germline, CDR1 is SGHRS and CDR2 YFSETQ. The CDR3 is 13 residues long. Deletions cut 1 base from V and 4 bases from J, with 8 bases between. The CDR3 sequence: CASSLKPGETQYF. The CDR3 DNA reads TGCGCCAGCAGCTTGAAACCGGGAGAGACCCAGTACTTC.

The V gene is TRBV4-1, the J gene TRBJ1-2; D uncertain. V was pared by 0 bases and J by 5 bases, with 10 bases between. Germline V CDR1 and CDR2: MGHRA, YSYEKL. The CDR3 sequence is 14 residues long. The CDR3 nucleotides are TGCGCCAGCAGCCAAGAGAGAACGGAATATGGCTACACCTTC. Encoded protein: CASSQERTEYGYTF.

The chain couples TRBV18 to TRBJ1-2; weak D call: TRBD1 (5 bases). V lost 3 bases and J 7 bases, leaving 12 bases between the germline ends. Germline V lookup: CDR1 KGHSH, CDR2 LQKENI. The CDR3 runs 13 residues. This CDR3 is CASSPGGGGGYTF. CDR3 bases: TGTGCCAGCTCACCTGGGGGAGGTGGTGGCTACACCTTC.

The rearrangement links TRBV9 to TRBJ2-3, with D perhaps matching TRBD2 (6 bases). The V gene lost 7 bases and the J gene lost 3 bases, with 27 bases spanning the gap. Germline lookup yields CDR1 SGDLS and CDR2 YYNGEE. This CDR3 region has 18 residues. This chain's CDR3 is CASGYPSGGVVRTDTQYF. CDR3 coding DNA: TGTGCCAGCGGCTACCCGAGTGGCGGGGTAGTGCGGACAGATACGCAGTATTTT.

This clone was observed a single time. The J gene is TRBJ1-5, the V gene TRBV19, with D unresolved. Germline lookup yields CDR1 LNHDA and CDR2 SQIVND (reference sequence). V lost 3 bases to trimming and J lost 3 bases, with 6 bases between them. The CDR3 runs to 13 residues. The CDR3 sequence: CASSIWPNQPQHF. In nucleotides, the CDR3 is TGTGCCAGTAGTATTTGGCCCAATCAGCCCCAGCATTTT.

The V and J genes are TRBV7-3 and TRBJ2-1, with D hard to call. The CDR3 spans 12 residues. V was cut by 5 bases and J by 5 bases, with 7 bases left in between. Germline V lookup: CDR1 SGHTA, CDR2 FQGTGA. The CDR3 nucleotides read TGTGCCAGCAGCCGACAAAACAATGAGCAGTTCTTC. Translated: CASSRQNNEQFF.

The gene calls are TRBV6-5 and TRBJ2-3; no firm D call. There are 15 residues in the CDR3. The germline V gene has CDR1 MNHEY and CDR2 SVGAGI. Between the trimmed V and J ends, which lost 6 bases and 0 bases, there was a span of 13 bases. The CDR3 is CASSFRPVSTDTQYF. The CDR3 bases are TGTGCCAGCAGCTTCCGTCCGGTTAGCACAGATACGCAGTATTTT.

DNA for the CDR3: TGTGCCAGCAGCCAAGAAGGAGGGACTAGCGGGAGACAGTTCTTC. The encoded protein is CASSQEGGTSGRQFF. The V and J genes are TRBV7-9 and TRBJ2-1; 14 nucleotides line up with TRBD2. Germline CDR1 and CDR2: SEHNR and FQNEAQ (reference sequence). V lost 5 bases to trimming and J lost 13 bases; unmatched junction nucleotides: 10. The CDR3 is made up of 15 amino acids.

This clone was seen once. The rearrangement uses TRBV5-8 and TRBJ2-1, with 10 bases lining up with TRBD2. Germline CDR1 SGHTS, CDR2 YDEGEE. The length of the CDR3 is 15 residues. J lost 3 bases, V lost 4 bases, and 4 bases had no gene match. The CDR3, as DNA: TGTGCCAGCAGCCATACTAGCGGGATCTACAATGAGCAGTTCTTC. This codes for CASSHTSGIYNEQFF.

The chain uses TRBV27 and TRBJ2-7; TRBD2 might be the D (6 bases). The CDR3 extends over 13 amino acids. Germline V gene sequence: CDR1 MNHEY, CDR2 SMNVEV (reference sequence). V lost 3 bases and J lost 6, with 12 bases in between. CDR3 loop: CASSLGGASEQYF. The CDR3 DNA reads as TGTGCCAGCAGTTTGGGGGGAGCTTCCGAGCAGTACTTC.

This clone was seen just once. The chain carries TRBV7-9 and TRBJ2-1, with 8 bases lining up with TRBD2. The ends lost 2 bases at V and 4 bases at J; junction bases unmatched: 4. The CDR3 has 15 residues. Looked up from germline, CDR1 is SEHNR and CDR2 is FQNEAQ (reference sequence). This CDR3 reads CASSLLSGAYNEQFF. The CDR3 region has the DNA TGTGCCAGCAGCTTACTTAGCGGGGCATACAATGAGCAGTTCTTC.

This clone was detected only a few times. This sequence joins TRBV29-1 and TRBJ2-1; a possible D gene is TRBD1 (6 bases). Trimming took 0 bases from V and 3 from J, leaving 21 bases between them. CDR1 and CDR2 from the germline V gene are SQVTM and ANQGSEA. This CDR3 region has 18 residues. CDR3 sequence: CSVEDPIEGQRFYNEQFF. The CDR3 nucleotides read TGCAGCGTTGAAGATCCGATCGAGGGACAAAGATTCTACAATGAGCAGTTCTTC.

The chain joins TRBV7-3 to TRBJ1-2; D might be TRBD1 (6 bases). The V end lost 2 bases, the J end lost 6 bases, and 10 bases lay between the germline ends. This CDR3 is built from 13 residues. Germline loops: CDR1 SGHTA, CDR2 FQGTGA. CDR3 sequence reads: CASSLGGPDGYTF. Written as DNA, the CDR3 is TGTGCCAGCAGCTTAGGGGGGCCAGATGGCTACACCTTC.

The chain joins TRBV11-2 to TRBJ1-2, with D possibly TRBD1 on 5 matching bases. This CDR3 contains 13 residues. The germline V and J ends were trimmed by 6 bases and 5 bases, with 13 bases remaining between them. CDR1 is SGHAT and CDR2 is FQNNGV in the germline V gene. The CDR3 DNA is TGTGCCAGCAGACCGGGGGGGGAATATGGCTACACCTTC. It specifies CASRPGGEYGYTF.

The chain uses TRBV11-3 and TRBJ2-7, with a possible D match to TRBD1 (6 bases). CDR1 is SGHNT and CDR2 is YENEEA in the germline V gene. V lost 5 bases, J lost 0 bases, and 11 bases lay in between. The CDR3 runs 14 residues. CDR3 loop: CASSPGQPSYEQYF. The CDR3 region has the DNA TGTGCCAGCAGCCCCGGACAGCCCTCCTACGAGCAGTACTTC.

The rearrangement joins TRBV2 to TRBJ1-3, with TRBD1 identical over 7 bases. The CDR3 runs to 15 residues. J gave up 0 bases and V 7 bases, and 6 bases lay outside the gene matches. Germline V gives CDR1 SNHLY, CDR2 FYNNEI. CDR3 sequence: CASNRGQLSGNTIYF. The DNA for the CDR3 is TGTGCCAGCAACCGGGGACAGCTCTCTGGAAACACCATATATTTT.

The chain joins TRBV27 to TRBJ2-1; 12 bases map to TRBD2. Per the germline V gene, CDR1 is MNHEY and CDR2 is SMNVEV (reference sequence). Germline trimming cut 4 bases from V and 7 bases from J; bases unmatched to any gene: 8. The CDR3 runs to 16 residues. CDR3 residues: CASSSLAGGPWNEQFF. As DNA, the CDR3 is TGTGCCAGCAGTTCTCTAGCGGGAGGGCCGTGGAATGAGCAGTTCTTC.

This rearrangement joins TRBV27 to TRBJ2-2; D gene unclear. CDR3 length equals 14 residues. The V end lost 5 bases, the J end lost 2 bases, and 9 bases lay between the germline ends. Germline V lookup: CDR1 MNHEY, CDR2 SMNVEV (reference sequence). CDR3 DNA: TGTGCCAGCAGTCCTCTCTATAACACCGGGGAGCTGTTTTTT. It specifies CASSPLYNTGELFF.

The DNA of the CDR3 is TGTGCCAGCAGTTCCAGAGGGGGGGCAAACCCCAAAAACATTCAGTACTTC. Translating it yields CASSSRGGANPKNIQYF. V and J are TRBV27 and TRBJ2-4, with D possibly matching TRBD2 (7 bases). The germline V gene encodes CDR1 MNHEY and CDR2 SMNVEV (reference sequence). V shed 4 bases and J shed 2 bases, with 18 bases lying between them. The CDR3 sequence is 17 residues long.

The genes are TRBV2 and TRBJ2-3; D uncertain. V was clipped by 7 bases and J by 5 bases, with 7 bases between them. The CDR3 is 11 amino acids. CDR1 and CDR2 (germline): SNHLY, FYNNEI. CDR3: CASTRVDTQYF. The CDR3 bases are TGTGCCAGCACTAGGGTAGATACGCAGTATTTT.

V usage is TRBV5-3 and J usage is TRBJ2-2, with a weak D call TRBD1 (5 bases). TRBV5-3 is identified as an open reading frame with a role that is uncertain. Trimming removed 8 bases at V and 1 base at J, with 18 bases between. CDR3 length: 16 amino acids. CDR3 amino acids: CASPQSGPLNTGELFF. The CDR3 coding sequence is TGTGCCAGCCCCCAATCAGGGCCCCTGAACACCGGGGAGCTGTTTTTT.

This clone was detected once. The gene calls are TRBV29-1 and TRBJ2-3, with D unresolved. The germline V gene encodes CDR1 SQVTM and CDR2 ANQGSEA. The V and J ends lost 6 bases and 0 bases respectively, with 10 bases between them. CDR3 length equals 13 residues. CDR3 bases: TGCAGCGTGGATTCTAGGAGCACAGATACGCAGTATTTT. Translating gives CSVDSRSTDTQYF.

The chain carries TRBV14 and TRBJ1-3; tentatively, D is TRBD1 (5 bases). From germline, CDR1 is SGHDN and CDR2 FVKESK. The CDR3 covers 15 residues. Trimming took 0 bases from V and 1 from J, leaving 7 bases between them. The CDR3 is CASSQEGVSGNTIYF. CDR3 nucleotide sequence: TGTGCCAGCAGCCAAGAGGGGGTTTCTGGAAACACCATATATTTT.

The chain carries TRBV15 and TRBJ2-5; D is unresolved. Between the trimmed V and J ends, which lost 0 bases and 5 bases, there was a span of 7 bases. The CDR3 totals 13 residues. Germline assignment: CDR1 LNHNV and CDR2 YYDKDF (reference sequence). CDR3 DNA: TGTGCCACCAGCAGAGAAGCTTGGGAGACCCAGTACTTC. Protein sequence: CATSREAWETQYF.

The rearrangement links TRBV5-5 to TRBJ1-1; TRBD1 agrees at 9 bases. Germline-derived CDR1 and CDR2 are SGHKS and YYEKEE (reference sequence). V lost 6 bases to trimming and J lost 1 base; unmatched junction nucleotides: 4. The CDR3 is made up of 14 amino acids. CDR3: CASTYRGPNTEAFF. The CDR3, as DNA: TGTGCCAGCACTTACAGGGGGCCGAACACTGAAGCTTTCTTT.

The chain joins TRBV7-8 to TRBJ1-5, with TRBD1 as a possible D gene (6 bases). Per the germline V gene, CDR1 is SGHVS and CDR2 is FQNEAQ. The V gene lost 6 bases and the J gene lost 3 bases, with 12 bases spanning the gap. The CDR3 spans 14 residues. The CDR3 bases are TGTGCCAGCAGAGCCGACAGGATCAATCAGCCCCAGCATTTT. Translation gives CASRADRINQPQHF.

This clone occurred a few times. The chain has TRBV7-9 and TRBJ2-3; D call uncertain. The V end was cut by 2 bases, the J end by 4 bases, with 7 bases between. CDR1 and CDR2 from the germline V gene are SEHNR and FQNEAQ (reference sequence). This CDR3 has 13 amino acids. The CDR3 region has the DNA TGTGCCAGCAGCTTATCTGGGGCAGATACGCAGTATTTT. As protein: CASSLSGADTQYF. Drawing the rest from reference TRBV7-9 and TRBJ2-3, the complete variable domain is DTGVSQNPRHKITKRGQNVTFRCDPISEHNRLYWYRQTLGQGPEFLTYFQNEAQLEKSRLLSDRFSAERPKGSFSTLEIQRTEQGDSAMYLCASSLSGADTQYFGPGTRLTVL.

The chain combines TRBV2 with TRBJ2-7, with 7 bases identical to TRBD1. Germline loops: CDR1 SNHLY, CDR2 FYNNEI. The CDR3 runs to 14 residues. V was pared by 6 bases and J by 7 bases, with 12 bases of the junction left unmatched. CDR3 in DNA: TGTGCCAGCAGAGAGTCAGGGGGTTTGGGGGAGCAGTACTTC. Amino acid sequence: CASRESGGLGEQYF. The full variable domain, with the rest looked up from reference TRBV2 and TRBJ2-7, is EPEVTQTPSHQVTQMGQEVILRCVPISNHLYFYWYRQILGQKVEFLVSFYNNEISEKSEIFDDQFSVERPDGSNFTLKIRSTKLEDSAMYFCASRESGGLGEQYFGPGTRLTVT.